This T cell receptor beta chain was retrieved from a study of blood T cell repertoires in COVID-19. The CDR3 runs 16 residues. Germline CDR1 SEHNR, CDR2 FQNEAQ (reference sequence). V was shortened by 5 bases and J by 1 base, with 15 bases between the two germline ends. Here immunoSEQ multiplex PCR was the method, and the copy in TCRdb shows in-frame clones only, minus some. The table records roughly 110,000 clones, roughly nine tenths of them present only once. The sample was peripheral blood. The chain joins TRBV7-9 to TRBJ2-1, with D perhaps TRBD2 (5 bases). The sequence came from a man aged 35 to 55 with active or convalescent COVID-19. The chain's CDR3 is CASSQSWTLSYNEQFF. DNA for the CDR3: TGTGCCAGCAGCCAGAGCTGGACTCTTTCCTACAATGAGCAGTTCTTC.